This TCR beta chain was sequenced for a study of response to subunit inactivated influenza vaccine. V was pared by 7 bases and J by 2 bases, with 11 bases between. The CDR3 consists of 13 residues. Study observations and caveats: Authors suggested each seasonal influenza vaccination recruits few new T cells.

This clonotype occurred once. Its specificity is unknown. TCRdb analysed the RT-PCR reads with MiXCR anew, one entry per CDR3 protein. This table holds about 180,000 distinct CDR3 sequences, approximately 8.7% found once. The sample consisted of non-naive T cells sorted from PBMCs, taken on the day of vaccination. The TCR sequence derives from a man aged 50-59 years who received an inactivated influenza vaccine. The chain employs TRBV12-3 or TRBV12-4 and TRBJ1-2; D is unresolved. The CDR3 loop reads CASTQRRNYGYTF. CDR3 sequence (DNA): TGTGCCAGCACTCAACGGCGGAACTATGGCTACACCTTC.